The rows below give T cell receptor beta chains drawn from one sample of a study of early T cells in non-severe SARS-CoV-2 infection. TCRdb called the 5' RACE reads again in MiXCR, with one record for every CDR3 protein. The table includes roughly 53,000 distinct CDR3 sequences, around 10% detected once. The sequences come from whole blood, collected at baseline. The receptor source for this set is an adult who was a healthcare worker with PCR-confirmed SARS-CoV-2 infection or an uninfected control (not recorded which). Each CDR3 is given with its conserved first and last residue. The order of the fields is D gene, clone size, J gene, V gene, CDR3 protein, CDR3 DNA. D genes are given only for firm matches. Size is stated for part of the rows, as once, few or many counts, or as a class when the clone is expanded.

>-|-|TRBJ1-1|TRBV11-3
CASSLDVMGTLNTEAFF
TGTGCCAGCAGCTTAGATGTAATGGGCACCTTGAACACTGAAGCTTTCTTT
>-|few|TRBJ2-3|TRBV25-1
CASSESPSTDTQYF
TGTGCCAGCAGTGAATCCCCTAGTACAGATACGCAGTATTTT
>-|few|TRBJ2-3|TRBV11-1
CASSLPHNNLQYF
TGTGCCAGCAGCTTACCACACAACAACTTACAGTATTTT
>-|few|TRBJ1-6|TRBV6-1
CASRPPTNSPLHF
TGTGCCAGCAGACCACCAACCAATTCACCCCTCCACTTT
>-|-|TRBJ2-5|TRBV11-2
CASLQGETQYF
TGTGCCAGCTTACAAGGCGAGACCCAGTACTTC
>TRBD2|-|TRBJ2-7|TRBV3-1
CASRSAGVYEQYF
TGTGCCAGCCGGTCTGCGGGAGTATACGAGCAGTACTTC
>-|many|TRBJ1-1|TRBV6-5
CASSFARPSTEAFF
TGTGCCAGCAGTTTTGCGAGGCCGAGCACTGAAGCTTTCTTT
>-|-|TRBJ2-4|TRBV18
CASSPPMGDSKNIQYF
TGTGCCAGCTCACCACCGATGGGGGATAGCAAAAACATTCAGTACTTC
>-|many|TRBJ1-1|TRBV19
CASSPGGITEAFF
TGTGCCAGTAGTCCCGGGGGGATCACTGAAGCTTTCTTT
>TRBD1|-|TRBJ1-6|TRBV18
CASSRTTDRGNSPLHF
TGTGCCAGCTCCCGTACCACAGACAGGGGGAATTCACCCCTCCACTTT
>-|few|TRBJ2-1|TRBV29-1
CSPWGGQNYNEQFF
TGCAGCCCTTGGGGGGGACAGAACTACAATGAGCAGTTCTTC
>TRBD1|-|TRBJ1-4|TRBV7-8
CASSWGTGRGEKLFF
TGTGCCAGCAGCTGGGGGACAGGCCGCGGAGAAAAACTGTTTTTT
>TRBD1|few|TRBJ1-5|TRBV12-3/TRBV12-4
CASKEQGSLSNQPQHF
TGTGCCAGCAAGGAACAGGGGAGCCTCAGCAATCAGCCCCAGCATTTT